This T cell receptor (beta chain) was documented in a study of blood T cell repertoires in COVID-19. Trimming cost V 3 bases and J 5 bases, with 17 bases left between them. CDR3 length: 16 amino acids. Per the germline V gene, CDR1 is SGHDN and CDR2 is FVKESK. Repertoires were generated with immunoSEQ multiplex PCR, while TCRdb's copy carries only in-frame clones and drops some. The sample includes more than 350,000 clones, roughly 90% of them seen just once. The sample consisted of PBMCs or T cells enriched from blood (not recorded which). The V gene is TRBV14, the J gene TRBJ1-3; D perhaps matches TRBD1 (6 bases). The source is a woman under 30 who had been exposed to COVID-19. The CDR3 spells CASSHPGADPRNTIYF. The CDR3 DNA reads as TGTGCCAGCAGCCACCCAGGGGCAGATCCCAGAAACACCATATATTTT.